What follows are 7 T cell receptor beta chains derived from one specimen sequenced in a study of T cell responses to AZD1222 COVID-19 vaccine (dated by TCRdb to the early 2020s). Preparation of the library involved the immunoSEQ multiplex PCR assay. TCRdb took over this immuneACCESS table, retaining in-frame rearrangements with V and J assigned. Such tables are incomplete; in checked studies, under half of the missing clones stem from an unresolved V gene, and the remainder is unexplained. For this sample the table gives about 140,000 clones, of which 89% were detected only once. The ten largest clonotypes hold under 3.5% of the sample. According to the study, the label for this sample's time point signals: baseline before first vaccination. The source was peripheral blood, collected on day 0 of AZD1222 vaccination. These receptors all stem from an adult in good health.

V gene TRBV4-2 combines with J gene TRBJ2-7; D is perhaps TRBD1 or TRBD2 (5 bases each). The CDR3 runs 14 residues. The V gene lost 4 bases and the J gene lost 0 bases, with 10 bases spanning the gap. CDR1 and CDR2 (germline): LGHNA, YNFKEQ. The CDR3 nucleotides are TGTGCCAGCAGCCCGGGACCTAGCTCCTACGAGCAGTACTTC. Its protein product is CASSPGPSSYEQYF.

The V gene is TRBV19, the J gene TRBJ2-1, with D maybe TRBD1 (6 bases). CDR3 size: 13 residues. From germline, CDR1 is LNHDA and CDR2 SQIVND (reference sequence). Trimming shortened V by 4 bases and J by 5 bases, and 9 bases separated the two germline ends. CDR3 residues: CASSRTENNEQFF. CDR3 DNA sequence: TGTGCCAGTAGTAGGACAGAAAACAATGAGCAGTTCTTC.

The chain combines TRBV5-1 with TRBJ2-5; possibly TRBD2 for D (6 bases). Trimming cost V 3 bases and J 5 bases, with 23 bases left between them. The CDR3 sequence is 17 residues long. Germline V gives CDR1 SGHRS, CDR2 YFSETQ. The CDR3 DNA sequence: TGCGCCAGCAGCTATAGCTCTCTCCGGGAAGGAGGGGAGACCCAGTACTTC. It is translated as CASSYSSLREGGETQYF. Full variable domain (missing parts from reference TRBV5-1 and TRBJ2-5): KAGVTQTPRYLIKTRGQQVTLSCSPISGHRSVSWYQQTPGQGLQFLFEYFSETQRNKGNFPGRFSGRQFSNSRSEMNVSTLELGDSALYLCASSYSSLREGGETQYFGPGTRLLVL.

The genes are TRBV2 and TRBJ2-1, with D hard to call. CDR1 is SNHLY and CDR2 is FYNNEI in the germline V gene. The CDR3 spans 11 residues. V was shortened by 4 bases and J by 4 bases, with 2 bases between the two germline ends. In DNA form, the CDR3 reads TGTGCCAGCAGTGCGTACAATGAGCAGTTCTTC. Amino acids: CASSAYNEQFF.

In the case of this clone: This sample also contains other DNA sequences that code for the same CDR3. The chain couples TRBV6-5 to TRBJ1-2; D is undetermined. Germline values: CDR1 MNHEY, CDR2 SVGAGI. Trimming took 0 bases from V and 4 from J, leaving 6 bases between them. There are 13 residues in the CDR3. Here the CDR3 reads CASSYSAGYGYTF. CDR3 nucleotides: TGTGCCAGCAGTTACTCTGCCGGCTATGGCTACACCTTC.

V usage is TRBV18 and J usage is TRBJ1-5; no definite D call. Germline assignment: CDR1 KGHSH and CDR2 LQKENI. The CDR3 contains 13 residues. Deletions cut 4 bases from V and 5 bases from J, with 9 bases between. Written as DNA, the CDR3 is TGTGCCAGCTCACAAGGACCTGATCAGCCCCAGCATTTT. It specifies CASSQGPDQPQHF.

V usage is TRBV19 and J usage is TRBJ1-2; D is ambiguous. CDR3 length equals 13 residues. V lost 5 bases and J 0 bases, leaving 7 bases between the germline ends. In germline, CDR1 is LNHDA, CDR2 SQIVND (reference sequence). The CDR3 sequence: CASSLQTNYGYTF. DNA of the CDR3: TGTGCCAGTAGTCTCCAGACTAACTATGGCTACACCTTC.